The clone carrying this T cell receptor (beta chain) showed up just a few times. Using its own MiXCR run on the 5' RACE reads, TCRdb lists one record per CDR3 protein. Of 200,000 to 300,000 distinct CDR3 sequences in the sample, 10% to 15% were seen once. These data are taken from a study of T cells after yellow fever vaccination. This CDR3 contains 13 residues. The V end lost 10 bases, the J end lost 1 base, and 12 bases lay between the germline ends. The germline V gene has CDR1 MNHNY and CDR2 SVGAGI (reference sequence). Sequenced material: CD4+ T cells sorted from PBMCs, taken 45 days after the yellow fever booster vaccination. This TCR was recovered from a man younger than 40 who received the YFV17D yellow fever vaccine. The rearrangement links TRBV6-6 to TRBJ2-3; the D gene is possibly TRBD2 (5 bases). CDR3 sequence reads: CATRGLGTDTQYF. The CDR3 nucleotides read TGTGCCACTAGAGGGTTGGGCACAGATACGCAGTATTTT.